This TCR beta chain emerged from a study of cytomegalovirus exposure and HLA in healthy donors. The CDR3 extends over 13 amino acids. The germline V and J ends were trimmed by 6 bases and 3 bases, with 10 bases remaining between them. Germline V gene sequence: CDR1 SNHLY, CDR2 FYNNEI. As for the donors, each was a healthy bone marrow donor. The primer mix had 60 Vbeta and 13 Jbeta primers. Profiling relied on immunoSEQ multiplex PCR, and the TCRdb table lists in-frame clones only, not all of them. There are approximately 67,000 clones in the sample; more than 80% occur only once, and about an eighth lies in the top ten.

The TCR was taken from a woman aged 25 to 45 in good health and CMV-seropositive. The sequenced sample was PBMCs. The chain links TRBV2 to TRBJ2-3, with TRBD1 as a possible D gene (5 bases). Here the CDR3 reads CASRKGWTDTQYF. In nucleotides, the CDR3 is TGTGCCAGCAGGAAGGGGTGGACAGATACGCAGTATTTT.